This TCR beta chain was sequenced in a study of T cells in Graves' hyperthyroidism and ophthalmopathy. Findings and caveats of the study: Blood also showed most of the thyroid clonotypes that were expanded above 0.001.

Researchers took RNA transcripts and amplified the TCR beta CDR3 regions from them. Using the HTBI primer set, a first-round RT-PCR was run on the TCR CDR3. TCRdb re-called the multiplex PCR reads with MiXCR, one entry per CDR3 protein. This sample has around 340,000 distinct CDR3 sequences; roughly 17% occur once, and the top ten carry roughly a third. As regards this clonotype: As yet, its antigen is unknown.

The CDR3 runs 15 residues. Germline CDR1 and CDR2: SGHNT and YENEEA. V was pared by 3 bases and J by 4 bases, with 13 bases between. The V gene is TRBV11-3, the J gene TRBJ2-1; D perhaps matches TRBD1 (6 bases). Sequencing was carried out using blood. The receptor comes from a woman aged 25 to 39 with Graves' hyperthyroidism that later progressed to Graves' ophthalmopathy. The CDR3 nucleotides are TGTGCCAGCAGCTTCAACCGGGACAAGTACAATGAGCAGTTCTTC. Its protein product is CASSFNRDKYNEQFF.